Below are 30 T cell receptor beta chains sequenced from a single sample in a study of blood T cell repertoires in COVID-19. Profiling relied on immunoSEQ multiplex PCR, and the TCRdb table lists in-frame clones only, not all of them. The sample includes about 220,000 clones, 60% to 85% of them seen just once. Sequencing was done on a sample of peripheral blood. Source of these receptors: a woman between 65 and 79 years old with acute or convalescent COVID-19.

This chain uses TRBV10-1 with TRBJ2-5; 9 nucleotides align to TRBD1. The CDR3 loop spans 15 amino acids. Germline V CDR1 and CDR2: WNHNN, SYGVQD (reference sequence). Trimming at V came to 4 bases and at J to 0 bases, leaving 3 bases not matched to a gene. Here the CDR3 DNA reads TGCGCCAGCAGTGGGTGGACAGGGGACCAAGAGACCCAGTACTTC. Its translation: CASSGWTGDQETQYF.

The CDR3 loop is CASRTTGGHSPLHF. The CDR3, as DNA: TGTGCCAGCAGGACGACAGGGGGCCATTCACCCCTCCACTTT. This chain joins TRBV27 and TRBJ1-6; 10 bases align to TRBD1. The germline CDR1 and CDR2 sequences are MNHEY and SMNVEV (reference sequence). The V segment lost 6 bases and the J segment 8 bases; nucleotides outside the gene matches: 4. The CDR3 loop spans 14 amino acids.

In DNA, the CDR3 is TGCGCCAGCAGCCTTCCCGGGGAGCTGTTTTTT. Its protein product is CASSLPGELFF. This chain links TRBV10-2 with TRBJ2-2; no definite D call. Trimming left V 6 bases short and J 6 bases short, with 5 bases between. The germline V gene encodes CDR1 WSHSY and CDR2 SAAADI. The CDR3 covers 11 residues.

The genes are TRBV18 and TRBJ2-7, with 12 positions matching TRBD1. Germline V gene sequence: CDR1 KGHSH, CDR2 LQKENI. V was pared by 4 bases and J by 3 bases, with 7 bases of the junction left unmatched. This CDR3 region has 16 residues. CDR3 loop: CASSLGTGGTLYEQYF. CDR3 bases: TGTGCCAGCTCACTCGGGACAGGGGGCACCCTCTACGAGCAGTACTTC.

J is TRBJ2-1 and V is TRBV7-2, with 7 bases fitting TRBD1. Germline loops: CDR1 SGHTA, CDR2 FQGNSA. The V and J ends lost 3 bases and 5 bases, in that order; junction bases with no gene match: 4. The CDR3 sequence is 14 residues long. This CDR3 is CASSFWDRNNEQFF. The CDR3 nucleotides read TGTGCCAGCAGCTTTTGGGACAGAAACAATGAGCAGTTCTTC. The whole variable domain, filled in from reference TRBV7-2 and TRBJ2-1, reads GAGVSQSPSNKVTEKGKDVELRCDPISGHTALYWYRQSLGQGLEFLIYFQGNSAPDKSGLPSDRFSAERTGGSVSTLTIQRTQQEDSAVYLCASSFWDRNNEQFFGPGTRLTVL.

This clone was seen only once. J is TRBJ2-7 and V is TRBV7-9, with 11 bases identical to TRBD1. The CDR3 extends over 15 amino acids. Germline trimming cut 1 base from V and 5 bases from J; bases unmatched to any gene: 4. Germline loops: CDR1 SEHNR, CDR2 FQNEAQ (reference sequence). In nucleotides, the CDR3 is TGTGCCAGCAGCTTAGGAGGGACAGGGGGGGACGAGCAGTACTTC. Translating it yields CASSLGGTGGDEQYF.

This sequence joins TRBV5-1 and TRBJ1-6; 7 bases agree with TRBD1. Germline V gene data show CDR1 as SGHRS and CDR2 as YFSETQ. Trimming cost V 1 base and J 6 bases; bases outside gene matches: 4. CDR3 length: 15 residues. The DNA for the CDR3 is TGCGCCAGCAGCTTGACCCGGGACAGTAATTCACCCCTCCACTTT. This gives the protein CASSLTRDSNSPLHF.

The chain is built from TRBV13 and TRBJ2-1; unclear D gene. The CDR3 has 15 amino acids. Per the germline V gene, CDR1 is PRHDT and CDR2 is FYEKMQ (reference sequence). Trimming left V 5 bases short and J 2 bases short, with 13 bases between. The CDR3 DNA reads as TGTGCCAGCAGCCTAACGGCAGGTACCTACAATGAGCAGTTCTTC. Translation: CASSLTAGTYNEQFF.

The CDR3: CATSSTSGYTDTQYF. CDR3 DNA sequence: TGTGCCACCAGCAGTACTAGCGGGTACACAGATACGCAGTATTTT. The chain joins TRBV15 to TRBJ2-3, with TRBD2 matching over 9 bases. This CDR3 is built from 15 residues. Trimming at V came to 3 bases and at J to 2 bases, leaving 3 bases not matched to a gene. CDR1 is LNHNV, CDR2 YYDKDF, per germline (reference sequence).

V gene TRBV27 combines with J gene TRBJ2-3; 9 positions agree with TRBD2. Germline V gene lookup returns CDR1 MNHEY and CDR2 SMNVEV (reference sequence). The CDR3 is 15 amino acids. Losses at the gene ends were 6 bases for V and 2 bases for J; bases not matched to a gene: 6. The CDR3 here is CASSRASGATDTQYF. For the CDR3, the DNA is TGTGCCAGCAGCCGGGCTAGCGGGGCCACAGATACGCAGTATTTT.

CDR3 sequence reads: CASSQRVDEKLFF. The CDR3 DNA is TGCGCCAGCAGCCAGAGGGTGGATGAAAAACTGTTTTTT. The chain links TRBV4-3 to TRBJ1-4; D gene uncertain. V was shortened by 3 bases and J by 6 bases, with 8 bases between the two germline ends. This CDR3 is 13 amino acids long. In germline, CDR1 is LGHNA, CDR2 YSLEER.

Here the CDR3 reads CASSQLPGRGTTDTQYF. In DNA, the CDR3 is TGCGCCAGCAGCCAACTCCCGGGGCGGGGAACCACAGATACGCAGTATTTT. V and J are TRBV4-3 and TRBJ2-3, with D maybe TRBD2 (6 bases). The V and J ends lost 2 bases and 2 bases respectively, with 17 bases between them. Germline lookup yields CDR1 LGHNA and CDR2 YSLEER. The CDR3 runs to 17 residues.

The chain joins TRBV29-1 to TRBJ2-3, with 8 bases aligning to TRBD2. The CDR3 loop spans 16 amino acids. The V segment lost 2 bases and the J segment 3 bases; nucleotides outside the gene matches: 10. Germline loops: CDR1 SQVTM, CDR2 ANQGSEA. CDR3 bases: TGCAGCGTTGAACATATCCCGGGGGGGGATACAGATACGCAGTATTTT. It codes for CSVEHIPGGDTDTQYF.

The rearrangement links TRBV7-2 to TRBJ2-3; D is possibly TRBD2 (6 bases). The germline V gene has CDR1 SGHTA and CDR2 FQGNSA. V shed 1 base and J shed 2 bases, with 19 bases lying between them. The CDR3 totals 18 residues. The CDR3: CASSLDPFGGSLTDTQYF. The CDR3 nucleotides are TGTGCCAGCAGCTTAGACCCTTTCGGGGGATCCCTCACAGATACGCAGTATTTT.

The J gene is TRBJ2-5, the V gene TRBV9; 13 bases are shared with TRBD2. From germline, CDR1 is SGDLS and CDR2 YYNGEE. Trimming took 3 bases from V and 5 from J; bases not matched to a gene: 4. The CDR3 extends over 15 amino acids. The CDR3 reads CASSGGLAGWETQYF. CDR3 bases: TGTGCCAGCAGCGGGGGACTAGCGGGGTGGGAGACCCAGTACTTC.

DNA of the CDR3: TGTGCCAGCACCTCGGACAGAAAAGGGACAGATACGCAGTATTTT. Translating gives CASTSDRKGTDTQYF. The J gene is TRBJ2-3, the V gene TRBV2, with D tentatively TRBD1 (6 bases). The length of the CDR3 is 15 residues. Trimming shortened V by 7 bases and J by 3 bases, and 17 bases separated the two germline ends. Germline V gene sequence: CDR1 SNHLY, CDR2 FYNNEI.

CDR3 loop: CASSLMQGFSEAFF. The CDR3 bases are TGTGCCAGCAGCTTGATGCAGGGTTTTTCTGAAGCTTTCTTT. The rearrangement joins TRBV5-5 to TRBJ1-1, with a weak D call TRBD1 (5 bases). Trimming cost V 1 base and J 6 bases, with 13 bases left between them. CDR3 length: 14 amino acids. Per the germline V gene, CDR1 is SGHKS and CDR2 is YYEKEE (reference sequence). Supplemented by reference TRBV5-5 and TRBJ1-1, the full variable domain reads DAGVTQSPTHLIKTRGQQVTLRCSPISGHKSVSWYQQVLGQGPQFIFQYYEKEERGRGNFPDRFSARQFPNYSSELNVNALLLGDSALYLCASSLMQGFSEAFFGQGTRLTVV.

The CDR3, as DNA: TGTGCCTGGAGCCCGGGGGGGCCGTCAGATACGCAGTATTTT. Residues: CAWSPGGPSDTQYF. The rearrangement uses TRBV30 and TRBJ2-3; 8 nucleotides align to TRBD2. Trimming removed 3 bases from V and 4 bases from J; junction bases left unmatched: 6. This CDR3 spans 14 amino acids. Germline V gives CDR1 GTSNPN, CDR2 SVGIG (reference sequence).

The chain's CDR3 is CASSLSGGQVDTQYF. The CDR3 nucleotides read TGCGCCAGCAGCTTGTCGGGGGGGCAGGTAGATACGCAGTATTTT. The V and J genes are TRBV5-1 and TRBJ2-3; TRBD2 aligns across 8 bases. Germline lookup yields CDR1 SGHRS and CDR2 YFSETQ. V gave up 1 base and J gave up 5 bases; unmatched junction bases: 6. The CDR3 has 15 amino acids.

J is TRBJ2-7 and V is TRBV11-2; possibly TRBD2 for D (5 bases). The CDR3 extends over 15 amino acids. Germline assignment: CDR1 SGHAT and CDR2 FQNNGV. With 2 bases removed from V and 3 bases from J, the gap between germline ends came to 14 bases. The CDR3, as DNA: TGTGCCAGCAGCTTACTAGCCAGCATTTTCTACGAGCAGTACTTC. Translating it yields CASSLLASIFYEQYF.

This clone was found once. The rearrangement joins TRBV27 to TRBJ1-1; D ambiguous. Germline V lookup: CDR1 MNHEY, CDR2 SMNVEV (reference sequence). CDR3 size: 12 residues. Deletions cut 8 bases from V and 2 bases from J, with 9 bases between. The CDR3, as DNA: TGTGCCAGCGGCAGGTTTAACACTGAAGCTTTCTTT. This gives the protein CASGRFNTEAFF.

The chain is built from TRBV5-1 and TRBJ1-6; D is perhaps TRBD1 (6 bases). The length of the CDR3 is 14 residues. Trimming took 2 bases from V and 8 from J, leaving 11 bases between them. CDR1 and CDR2 (germline): SGHRS, YFSETQ. The CDR3 here is CASSFGGRDSPLHF. The CDR3 DNA reads TGCGCCAGCAGCTTCGGGGGGCGGGATTCACCCCTCCACTTT.

The J gene is TRBJ2-3, the V gene TRBV10-2, with 9 bases identical to TRBD2. V was pared by 2 bases and J by 4 bases, with 10 bases of the junction left unmatched. This CDR3 contains 17 residues. Germline assignment: CDR1 WSHSY and CDR2 SAAADI. The DNA of the CDR3 is TGCGCCAGCAGTGAGCCCCCGGGACTAGCATTCGCAGATACGCAGTATTTT. It specifies CASSEPPGLAFADTQYF.

The chain couples TRBV7-2 to TRBJ1-2; TRBD1 matches at 8 bases. This CDR3 is built from 15 residues. V lost 5 bases, J lost 8 bases, and 13 bases stayed unmatched. Germline V gene data show CDR1 as SGHTA and CDR2 as FQGNSA. The CDR3 region is CASSPTFGQGEGYTF. For the CDR3, the DNA is TGTGCCAGCAGCCCGACGTTCGGACAGGGCGAGGGCTACACCTTC.

The CDR3 DNA reads as TGTGCCAGCAGTCGGACTAGCGGGGGAGTCTTTGAGACCCAGTACTTC. Amino acids: CASSRTSGGVFETQYF. This chain joins TRBV6-6 and TRBJ2-5, with 13 positions matching TRBD2. This CDR3 spans 16 amino acids. Germline assignment: CDR1 MNHNY and CDR2 SVGAGI (reference sequence). V gave up 5 bases and J gave up 5 bases; unmatched junction bases: 8.

The chain couples TRBV7-2 to TRBJ2-7, with 9 bases identical to TRBD2. V dropped 2 bases and J dropped 6; count of bases not matched to a gene: 11. The CDR3 sequence is 16 residues long. Per germline, CDR1 SGHTA and CDR2 FQGNSA. This CDR3 is CASSLHAGGGGAEQYF. The DNA of the CDR3 is TGTGCCAGCAGCTTACACGCGGGCGGGGGGGGCGCCGAGCAGTACTTC.

In the case of this clone: With a much larger clone just one base away, this may be a read error. The chain combines TRBV12-3 or TRBV12-4 with TRBJ1-1, with 7 bases aligning to TRBD1. V dropped 6 bases and J dropped 3; count of bases not matched to a gene: 4. The length of the CDR3 is 13 residues. As DNA, the CDR3 is TGTGCCAGCAGCCCCCAGGGGGACACTGAAGCTTTCTTT. Translating gives CASSPQGDTEAFF.

The chain couples TRBV11-2 to TRBJ2-3; 11 positions match TRBD2. J lost 3 bases, V lost 3 bases, and 8 bases had no gene match. The germline V gene encodes CDR1 SGHAT and CDR2 FQNNGV. The CDR3 totals 17 residues. The CDR3 spells CASSFTSGGRGTDTQYF. The CDR3 nucleotides read TGTGCCAGCAGCTTTACTAGCGGGGGCCGGGGTACAGATACGCAGTATTTT.

V gene TRBV4-1 combines with J gene TRBJ2-7; D gene unclear. The germline gives CDR1 MGHRA, CDR2 YSYEKL. Trimming left V 3 bases short and J 0 bases short, with 12 bases between. The length of the CDR3 is 15 residues. The CDR3 here is CASSHADFSSYEQYV. The DNA of the CDR3 is TGCGCCAGCAGCCATGCCGACTTTAGCTCCTACGAGCAGTACGTC.

This rearrangement joins TRBV11-2 to TRBJ2-2, with D possibly matching TRBD2 (5 bases). Germline V CDR1 and CDR2: SGHAT, FQNNGV. V lost 1 base and J 7 bases, leaving 13 bases between the germline ends. CDR3 size: 15 residues. The DNA of the CDR3 is TGTGCCAGCAGCTTAGGAGTTCTTCGGGGCGGGGAGCTGTTTTTT. Translated: CASSLGVLRGGELFF.